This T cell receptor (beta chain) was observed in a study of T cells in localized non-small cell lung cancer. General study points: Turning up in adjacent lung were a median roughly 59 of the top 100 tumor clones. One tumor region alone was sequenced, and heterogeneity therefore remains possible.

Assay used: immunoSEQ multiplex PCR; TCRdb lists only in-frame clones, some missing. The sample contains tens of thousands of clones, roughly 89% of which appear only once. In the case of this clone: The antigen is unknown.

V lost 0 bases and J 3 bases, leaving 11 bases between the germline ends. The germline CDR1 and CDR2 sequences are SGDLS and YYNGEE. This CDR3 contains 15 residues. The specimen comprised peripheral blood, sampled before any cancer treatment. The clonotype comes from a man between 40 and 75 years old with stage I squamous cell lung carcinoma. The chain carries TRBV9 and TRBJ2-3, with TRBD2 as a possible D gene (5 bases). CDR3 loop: CASSVGTGRTDTQYF. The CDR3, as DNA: TGTGCCAGCAGCGTAGGTACGGGGAGAACAGATACGCAGTATTTT.